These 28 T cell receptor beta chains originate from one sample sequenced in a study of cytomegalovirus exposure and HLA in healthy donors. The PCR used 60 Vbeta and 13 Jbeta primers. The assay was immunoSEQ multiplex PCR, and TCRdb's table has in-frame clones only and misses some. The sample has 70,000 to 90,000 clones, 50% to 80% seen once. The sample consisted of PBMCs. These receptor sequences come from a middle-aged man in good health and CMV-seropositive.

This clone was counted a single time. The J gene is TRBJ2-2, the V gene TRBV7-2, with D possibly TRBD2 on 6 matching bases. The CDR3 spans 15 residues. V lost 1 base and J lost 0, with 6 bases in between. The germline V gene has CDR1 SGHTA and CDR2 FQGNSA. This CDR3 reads CASSLGLANTGELFF. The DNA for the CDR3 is TGTGCCAGCAGCTTAGGACTAGCGAACACCGGGGAGCTGTTTTTT.

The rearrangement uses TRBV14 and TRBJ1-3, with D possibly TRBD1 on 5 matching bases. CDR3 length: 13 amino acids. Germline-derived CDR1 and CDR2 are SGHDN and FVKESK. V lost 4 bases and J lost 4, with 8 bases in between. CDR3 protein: CASSRNRGNTIYF. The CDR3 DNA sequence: TGTGCCAGCAGCCGAAACAGGGGAAACACCATATATTTT. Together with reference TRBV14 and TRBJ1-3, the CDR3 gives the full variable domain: EAGVTQFPSHSVIEKGQTVTLRCDPISGHDNLYWYRRVMGKEIKFLLHFVKESKQDESGMPNNRFLAERTGGTYSTLKVQPAELEDSGVYFCASSRNRGNTIYFGEGSWLTVV.

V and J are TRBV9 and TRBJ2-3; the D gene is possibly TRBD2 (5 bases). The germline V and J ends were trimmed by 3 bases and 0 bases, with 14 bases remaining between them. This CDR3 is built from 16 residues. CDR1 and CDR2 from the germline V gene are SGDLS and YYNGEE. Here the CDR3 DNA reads TGTGCCAGCAGCGCCGGACTGAACCCTAGCACAGATACGCAGTATTTT. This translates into CASSAGLNPSTDTQYF.

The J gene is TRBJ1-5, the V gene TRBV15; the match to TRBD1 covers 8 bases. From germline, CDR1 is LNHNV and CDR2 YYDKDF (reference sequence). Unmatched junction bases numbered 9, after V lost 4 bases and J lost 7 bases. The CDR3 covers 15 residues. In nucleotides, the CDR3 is TGTGCCACCAGCACATGGACAGGGACCCCCCAGCCCCAGCATTTT. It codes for CATSTWTGTPQPQHF.

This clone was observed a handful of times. CDR3 nucleotides: TGTGCCAGCAGTCTAGGGACAGGCCGGACTGAAGCTTTCTTT. This translates into CASSLGTGRTEAFF. This chain links TRBV28 with TRBJ1-1, with 8 bases fitting TRBD1. V dropped 5 bases and J dropped 5; count of bases not matched to a gene: 7. The CDR3 is made up of 14 amino acids. CDR1 and CDR2 from the germline V gene are MDHEN and SYDVKM.

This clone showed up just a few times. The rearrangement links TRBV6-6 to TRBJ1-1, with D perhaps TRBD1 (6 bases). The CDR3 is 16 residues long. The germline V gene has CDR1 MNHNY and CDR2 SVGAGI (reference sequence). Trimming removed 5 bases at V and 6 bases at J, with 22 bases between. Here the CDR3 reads CASSQTGGPSAAEAFF. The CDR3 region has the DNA TGTGCCAGCAGTCAAACGGGGGGGCCCTCGGCCGCTGAAGCTTTCTTT.

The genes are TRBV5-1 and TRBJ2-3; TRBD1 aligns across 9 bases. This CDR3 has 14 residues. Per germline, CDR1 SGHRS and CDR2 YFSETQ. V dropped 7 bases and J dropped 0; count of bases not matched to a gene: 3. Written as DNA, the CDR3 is TGCGCCAGCCGGACAGGGGCCAGCACAGATACGCAGTATTTT. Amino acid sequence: CASRTGASTDTQYF.

The CDR3 DNA reads as TGTGCCAGCAGCTTAACGCTCAGGGACAGGGAACACTATGGCTACACCTTC. This encodes CASSLTLRDREHYGYTF. This chain connects TRBV7-3 to TRBJ1-2; 9 bases align to TRBD1. The CDR3 is 17 amino acids. The J segment lost 3 bases and the V segment lost 0 bases, leaving 8 bases of the junction unmatched. CDR1 is SGHTA, CDR2 FQGTGA, per germline. Complete variable domain (other parts from reference TRBV7-3 and TRBJ1-2): GAGVSQTPSNKVTEKGKYVELRCDPISGHTALYWYRQSLGQGPEFLIYFQGTGAADDSGLPNDRFFAVRPEGSVSTLKIQRTERGDSAVYLCASSLTLRDREHYGYTFGSGTRLTVV.

CDR3 region: CASSPWTGTNTQYF. The CDR3 DNA follows: TGCGCCAGCAGTCCCTGGACAGGGACGAATACGCAGTATTTT. The chain combines TRBV5-1 with TRBJ2-3; 8 positions match TRBD1. Germline trimming cut 5 bases from V and 7 bases from J; bases unmatched to any gene: 9. Germline values: CDR1 SGHRS, CDR2 YFSETQ. This CDR3 is built from 14 residues.

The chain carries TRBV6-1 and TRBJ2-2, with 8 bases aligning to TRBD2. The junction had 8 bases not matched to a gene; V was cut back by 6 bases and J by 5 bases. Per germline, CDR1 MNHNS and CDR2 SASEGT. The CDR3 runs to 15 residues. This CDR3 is CASSASGTSTGELFF. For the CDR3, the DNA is TGTGCCAGCAGCGCGTCCGGGACTAGTACCGGGGAGCTGTTTTTT.

The DNA for the CDR3 is TGTGCCAGCAGGGGACAGACCTACGAGCAGTACTTC. Its protein product is CASRGQTYEQYF. This chain uses TRBV6-5 with TRBJ2-7, with 7 nucleotides matching TRBD1. The germline gives CDR1 MNHEY, CDR2 SVGAGI. V dropped 6 bases and J dropped 2; count of bases not matched to a gene: 1. The CDR3 covers 12 residues.

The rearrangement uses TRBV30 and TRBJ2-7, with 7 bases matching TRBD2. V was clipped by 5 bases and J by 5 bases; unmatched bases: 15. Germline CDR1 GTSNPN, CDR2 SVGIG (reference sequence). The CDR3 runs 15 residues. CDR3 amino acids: CAWGFGGTSGNEQYF. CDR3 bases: TGTGCCTGGGGTTTCGGGGGGACCTCAGGCAACGAGCAGTACTTC.

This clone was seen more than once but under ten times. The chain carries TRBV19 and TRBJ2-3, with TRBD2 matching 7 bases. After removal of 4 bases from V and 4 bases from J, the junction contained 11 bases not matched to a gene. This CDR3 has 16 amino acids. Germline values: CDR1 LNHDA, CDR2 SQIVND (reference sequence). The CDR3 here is CASSTAGRGRADTQYF. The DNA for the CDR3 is TGTGCCAGTAGTACCGCCGGGCGGGGGAGGGCAGATACGCAGTATTTT. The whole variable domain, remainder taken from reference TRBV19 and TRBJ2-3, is DGGITQSPKYLFRKEGQNVTLSCEQNLNHDAMYWYRQDPGQGLRLIYYSQIVNDFQKGDIAEGYSVSREKKESFPLTVTSAQKNPTAFYLCASSTAGRGRADTQYFGPGTRLTVL.

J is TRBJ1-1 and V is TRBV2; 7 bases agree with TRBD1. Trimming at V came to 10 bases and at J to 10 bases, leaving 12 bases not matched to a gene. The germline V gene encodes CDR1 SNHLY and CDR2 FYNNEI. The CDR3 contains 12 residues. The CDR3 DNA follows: TGTGCCATCGACAGGGTGAATCTCGGAGCTTTCTTT. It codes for CAIDRVNLGAFF.

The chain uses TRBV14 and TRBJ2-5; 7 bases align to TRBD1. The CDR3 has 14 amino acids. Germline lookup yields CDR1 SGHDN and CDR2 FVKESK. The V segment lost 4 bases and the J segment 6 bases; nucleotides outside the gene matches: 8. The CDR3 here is CASSRGQVRKTQYF. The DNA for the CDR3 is TGTGCCAGCAGCCGAGGACAGGTTAGGAAGACCCAGTACTTC.

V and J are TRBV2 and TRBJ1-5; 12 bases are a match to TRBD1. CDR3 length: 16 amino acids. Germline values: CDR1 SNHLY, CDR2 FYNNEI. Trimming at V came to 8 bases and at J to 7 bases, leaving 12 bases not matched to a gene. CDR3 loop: CASGGQGATQGQPQHF. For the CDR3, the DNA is TGTGCCAGCGGGGGACAGGGGGCTACCCAAGGACAGCCCCAGCATTTT.

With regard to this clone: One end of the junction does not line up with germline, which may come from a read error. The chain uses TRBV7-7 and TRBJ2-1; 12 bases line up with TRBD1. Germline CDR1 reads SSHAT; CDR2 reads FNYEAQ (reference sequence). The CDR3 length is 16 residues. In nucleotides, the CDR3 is TGTGCTAGCAGCTTGGGACAGGGGGCTTCCGGGGATGAGCAGTTCTTC. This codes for CASSLGQGASGDEQFF.

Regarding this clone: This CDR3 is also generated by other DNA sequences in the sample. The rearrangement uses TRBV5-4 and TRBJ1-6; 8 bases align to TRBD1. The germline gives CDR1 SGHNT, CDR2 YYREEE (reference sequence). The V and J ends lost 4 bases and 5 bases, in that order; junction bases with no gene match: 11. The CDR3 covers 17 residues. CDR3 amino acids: CASSPVPGQVDNSPLHF. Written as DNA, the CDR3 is TGTGCCAGCAGCCCTGTCCCGGGACAGGTAGATAATTCACCCCTCCACTTT.

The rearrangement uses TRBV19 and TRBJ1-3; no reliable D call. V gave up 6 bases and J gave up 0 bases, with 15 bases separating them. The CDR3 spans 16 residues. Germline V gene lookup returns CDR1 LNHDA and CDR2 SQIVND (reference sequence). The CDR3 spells CASSAGGGFSGNTIYF. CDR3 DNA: TGTGCCAGTAGCGCCGGCGGCGGCTTCTCTGGAAACACCATATATTTT.

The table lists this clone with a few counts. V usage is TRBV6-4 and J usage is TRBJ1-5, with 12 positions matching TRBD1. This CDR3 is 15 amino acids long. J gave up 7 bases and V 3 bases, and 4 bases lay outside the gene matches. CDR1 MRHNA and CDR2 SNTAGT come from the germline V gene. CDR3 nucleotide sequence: TGTGCCAGCAGTGAGTCGGGACAGGGGGCGCAGCCCCAGCATTTT. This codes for CASSESGQGAQPQHF.

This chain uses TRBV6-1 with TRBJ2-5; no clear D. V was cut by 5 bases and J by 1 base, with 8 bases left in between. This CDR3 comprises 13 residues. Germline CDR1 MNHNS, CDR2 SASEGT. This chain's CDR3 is CASSNSPQETQYF. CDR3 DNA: TGTGCCAGCAGTAACAGCCCCCAAGAGACCCAGTACTTC.

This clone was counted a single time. The CDR3 spells CASSRDRNSPLHF. As DNA, the CDR3 is TGTGCCAGCTCGCGGGACAGAAATTCACCCCTCCACTTT. The V call is TRBV18, the J call TRBJ1-6, with 7 nucleotides matching TRBD1. Germline CDR1 reads KGHSH; CDR2 reads LQKENI. This CDR3 has 13 residues. With 6 bases clipped from V and 7 bases from J, the junction kept 3 bases outside the gene matches. The whole variable domain, filled in from reference TRBV18 and TRBJ1-6, reads NAGVMQNPRHLVRRRGQEARLRCSPMKGHSHVYWYRQLPEEGLKFMVYLQKENIIDESGMPKERFSAEFPKEGPSILRIQQVVRGDSAAYFCASSRDRNSPLHFGNGTRLTVT.

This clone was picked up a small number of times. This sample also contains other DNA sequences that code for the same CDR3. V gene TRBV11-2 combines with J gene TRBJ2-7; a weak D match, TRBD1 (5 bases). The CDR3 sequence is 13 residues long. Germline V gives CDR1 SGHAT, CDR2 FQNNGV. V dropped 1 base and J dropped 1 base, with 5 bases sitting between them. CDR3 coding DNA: TGTGCCAGCAGCTTAGGACAGTCCTACGAGCAGTACTTC. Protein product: CASSLGQSYEQYF.

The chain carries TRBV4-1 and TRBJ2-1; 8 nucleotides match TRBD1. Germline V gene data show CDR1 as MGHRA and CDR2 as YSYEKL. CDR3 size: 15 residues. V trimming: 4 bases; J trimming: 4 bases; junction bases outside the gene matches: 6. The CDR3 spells CASSPRTGFYNEQFF. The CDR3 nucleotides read TGCGCCAGCAGCCCTAGGACAGGGTTTTACAATGAGCAGTTCTTC.

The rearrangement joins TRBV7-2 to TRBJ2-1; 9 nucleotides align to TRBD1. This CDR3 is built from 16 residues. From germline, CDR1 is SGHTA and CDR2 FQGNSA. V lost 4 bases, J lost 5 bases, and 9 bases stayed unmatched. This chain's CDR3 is CASSSDIDRGNNEQFF. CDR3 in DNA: TGTGCCAGCAGCTCAGACATAGACAGGGGGAACAATGAGCAGTTCTTC.

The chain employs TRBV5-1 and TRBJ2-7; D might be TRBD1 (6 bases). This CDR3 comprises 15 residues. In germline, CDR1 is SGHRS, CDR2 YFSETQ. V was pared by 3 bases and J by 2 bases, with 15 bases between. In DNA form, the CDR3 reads TGCGCCAGCAGCTCGGATTCGACAGGTACCTACGAGCAGTACTTC. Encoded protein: CASSSDSTGTYEQYF.

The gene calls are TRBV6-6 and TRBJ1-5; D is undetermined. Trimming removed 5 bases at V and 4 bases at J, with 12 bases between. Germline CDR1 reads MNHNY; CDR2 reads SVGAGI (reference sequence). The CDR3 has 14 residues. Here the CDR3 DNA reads TGTGCCAGCAGTGGCTGGGCCGAAAATCAGCCCCAGCATTTT. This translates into CASSGWAENQPQHF.

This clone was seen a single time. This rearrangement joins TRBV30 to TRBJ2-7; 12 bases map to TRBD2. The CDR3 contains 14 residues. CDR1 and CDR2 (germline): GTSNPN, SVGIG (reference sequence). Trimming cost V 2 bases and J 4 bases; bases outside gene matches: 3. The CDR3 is CAWSPSGGAYEQYF. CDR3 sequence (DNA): TGTGCCTGGAGTCCTAGCGGGGGGGCGTACGAGCAGTACTTC.